The sequence of this T cell receptor (beta chain) was determined in a study of human T cells and chemical hapten exposure. Study in general: Per-sample TCR yield variation was attributed mainly to small pooled library volume differences. Findings and caveats of the study: Sensitizing with DPC caused no change in TCRs above 1 in 1000 frequency.

The CDR3 is made up of 16 amino acids. Germline CDR1 and CDR2: DFQATT and SNEGSKA (reference sequence). Between the trimmed V and J ends, which lost 6 bases and 3 bases, there was a span of 21 bases. Unique molecular identifiers were affixed to discrete cDNA molecules within the library. Authors' processing steps: There were a median of around 100,000 TCRs per sample, with a range from roughly 20,000 to 700,000. TCRdb redid the calling of the RACE reads with MiXCR, one entry per CDR3 protein. The V and J calls come from TCRdb's annotation, not from the publication. Among about 46,000 distinct CDR3 sequences listed, 4.3% were seen once. Time point meaning: healthy volunteer bleed at 2 weeks. Total RNA was extracted from unfractionated whole blood. This clonotype was seen ten or more times. The antigen remains unidentified.

The specimen sequenced was whole blood. The sequence was obtained from a female donor in good health. Some clones in this sample may be carry-over from other donors' samples. This rearrangement joins TRBV20-1 to TRBJ1-5; TRBD1 might be the D (6 bases). CDR3 in DNA: TGCAGTGCGACCGTTCCGGCTCAGGGGATCAATCAGCCCCAGCATTTT. It codes for CSATVPAQGINQPQHF.